These 12 T cell receptor beta chains came from one sample sequenced in a study of identical twins. A single record per CDR3 protein comes from TCRdb applying MiXCR to the 5' RACE reads. The sample consists of approximately 600,000 distinct CDR3 sequences, just over 7% of them appearing once. These data also formed part of another study, on yellow fever vaccine responses in identical twins.

Sample: PBMCs. All receptors derive from a woman aged 18 to 35 in good health.

The genes are TRBV7-9 and TRBJ2-1; maybe TRBD2 (5 bases). V dropped 11 bases and J dropped 10 bases, with 27 bases sitting between them. Looked up from germline, CDR1 is SEHNR and CDR2 is FQNEAQ (reference sequence). The CDR3 loop spans 15 amino acids. Here the CDR3 DNA reads TGTGCCGGGTCCAGTTATGGACTCGCGGAGATAGAGCAGTTCTTC. This encodes CAGSSYGLAEIEQFF.

This clonotype has ten or more counts. The chain recombines TRBV5-5 with TRBJ1-1; D ambiguous. Germline V gene data show CDR1 as SGHKS and CDR2 as YYEKEE (reference sequence). Trimming pared 3 bases from V and 2 bases from J, leaving 14 bases between. The CDR3 totals 15 residues. CDR3 in DNA: TGTGCCAGCAGCTCTGCGCCGAGGGAAAACACTGAAGCTTTCTTT. It is translated as CASSSAPRENTEAFF.

The sample holds many counts of this clonotype. The chain is built from TRBV5-1 and TRBJ2-1, with 9 bases lining up with TRBD1. After removal of 0 bases from V and 7 bases from J, the junction contained 17 bases not matched to a gene. In germline, CDR1 is SGHRS, CDR2 YFSETQ. The CDR3 is 19 amino acids. In nucleotides, the CDR3 is TGCGCCAGCAGCTTGGTAGTAACTGGCGGGACAGGGTTTCATAATGAGCAGTTCTTC. Translation gives CASSLVVTGGTGFHNEQFF.

The chain couples TRBV5-5 to TRBJ2-5; tentatively, D is TRBD2 (6 bases). The CDR3 length is 16 residues. Germline V gene lookup returns CDR1 SGHKS and CDR2 YYEKEE (reference sequence). The ends were cut back, 0 bases at V and 0 bases at J, with 12 bases in the middle. Written as DNA, the CDR3 is TGTGCCAGCAGCTTGGCCGGGGGAGCGAACCAAGAGACCCAGTACTTC. The encoded protein is CASSLAGGANQETQYF.

This clonotype was detected only a few times. The rearrangement uses TRBV18 and TRBJ2-7, with TRBD1 identical over 7 bases. With 3 bases clipped from V and 4 bases from J, the junction kept 9 bases outside the gene matches. The CDR3 is 15 amino acids. Germline assignment: CDR1 KGHSH and CDR2 LQKENI. CDR3 loop: CASSPVRDRPYEQYF. The CDR3 DNA is TGTGCCAGCTCACCCGTCCGGGACAGACCTTACGAGCAGTACTTC.

The gene calls are TRBV6-2 or TRBV6-3 and TRBJ2-1; 7 bases are a match to TRBD2. Germline CDR1 and CDR2: MNHEY and SVGEGT. The CDR3 contains 14 residues. Trimming cost V 7 bases and J 6 bases; bases outside gene matches: 9. The CDR3 region has the DNA TGTGCCAGCACACGGGGACTATCAAGCAATGAGCAGTTCTTC. Translating gives CASTRGLSSNEQFF.

The sample holds a few counts of this clonotype. The junction differs from germline at one of its ends, possibly a read error. The rearrangement joins TRBV7-9 to TRBJ2-1; 8 bases map to TRBD2. The CDR3 is 12 amino acids. Germline CDR1 and CDR2: SEHNR and FQNEAQ (reference sequence). The CDR3 DNA reads TGTGCCAGCGGGGGTATGGCGGGGGGCAACCATTTC. It encodes CASGGMAGGNHF.

The chain is built from TRBV25-1 and TRBJ2-1; 8 bases map to TRBD2. The CDR3 has 13 residues. CDR1 MGHDK and CDR2 SYGVNS come from the germline V gene. CDR3 nucleotide sequence: TGTGTCACTGAGGCTAGCGGGCTGAATGAGCAGTTCTTC. Encoded protein: CVTEASGLNEQFF. The full variable domain, completed using reference TRBV25-1 and TRBJ2-1, is EADIYQTPRYLVIGTGKKITLECSQTMGHDKMYWYQQDPGMELHLIHYSYGVNSTEKGDLSSESTVSRIRTEHFPLTLESARPSHTSQYLCVTEASGLNEQFFGPGTRLTVL.

Only a few counts were recorded for this clonotype. This rearrangement joins TRBV20-1 to TRBJ2-5; a possible D gene is TRBD2 (6 bases). This CDR3 comprises 17 residues. Germline values: CDR1 DFQATT, CDR2 SNEGSKA (reference sequence). The ends were cut back, 2 bases at V and 4 bases at J, with 23 bases in the middle. In nucleotides, the CDR3 is TGCAGTGCTAGACTCCCCGGGGGAGGCGGCGGAGTAGAGACCCAGTACTTC. Protein sequence: CSARLPGGGGGVETQYF.

The chain joins TRBV10-3 to TRBJ1-2; D is perhaps TRBD1 (6 bases). The germline V and J ends were trimmed by 0 bases and 5 bases, with 22 bases remaining between them. Germline V lookup: CDR1 ENHRY, CDR2 SYGVKD. The CDR3 length is 18 residues. DNA of the CDR3: TGTGCCATCAGTGAGTCGAAATTGCGGGGGCAAAAAAGATATGGCTACACCTTC. This sequence encodes CAISESKLRGQKRYGYTF.

The genes are TRBV3-1 and TRBJ2-7; D is possibly TRBD2 (6 bases). Germline values: CDR1 LGHDT, CDR2 YNNKEL (reference sequence). The CDR3 runs 16 residues. The V end lost 4 bases, the J end lost 3 bases, and 19 bases lay between the germline ends. CDR3 nucleotide sequence: TGTGCCAGCAGCCCTCTCGAACCGGGACTCGGCTACGAGCAGTACTTC. It is translated as CASSPLEPGLGYEQYF.

The chain carries TRBV12-3 or TRBV12-4 and TRBJ2-2, with a possible D match to TRBD2 (7 bases). The CDR3 sequence is 16 residues long. V was cut by 0 bases and J by 4 bases, with 12 bases left in between. The chain's CDR3 is CASSLARGGPTGELFF. The CDR3 DNA sequence: TGTGCCAGCAGTTTAGCGCGCGGGGGCCCCACCGGGGAGCTGTTTTTT.